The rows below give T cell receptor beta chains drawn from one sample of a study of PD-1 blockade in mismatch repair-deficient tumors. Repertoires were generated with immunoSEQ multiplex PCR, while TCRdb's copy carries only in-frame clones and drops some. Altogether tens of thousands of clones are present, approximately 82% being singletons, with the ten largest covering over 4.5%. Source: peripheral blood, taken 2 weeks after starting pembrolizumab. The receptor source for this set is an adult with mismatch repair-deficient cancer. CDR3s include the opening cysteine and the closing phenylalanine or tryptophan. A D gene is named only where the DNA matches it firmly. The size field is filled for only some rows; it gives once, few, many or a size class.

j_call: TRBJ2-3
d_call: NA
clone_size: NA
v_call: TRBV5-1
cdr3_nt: TGCGCCAGCACGTGGGGTAGCGGTGGGACAGATACGCAGTATTTT
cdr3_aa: CASTWGSGGTDTQYF

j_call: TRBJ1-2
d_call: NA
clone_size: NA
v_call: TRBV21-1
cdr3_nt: TGTGCCAGCAGCGAAAGGAGCAGCATTAACTATGGCTACACCTTC
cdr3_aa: CASSERSSINYGYTF

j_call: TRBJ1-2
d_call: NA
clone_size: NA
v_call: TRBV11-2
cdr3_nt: TGTGCCAGCAGTTTCGGAGGGGGGAGCCACTATGGCTACACCTTC
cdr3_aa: CASSFGGGSHYGYTF

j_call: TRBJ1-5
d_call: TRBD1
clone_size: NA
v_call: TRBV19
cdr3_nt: TGTGCCAGTAGTATCGGACAGGGAAGCAATCAGCCCCAGCATTTT
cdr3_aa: CASSIGQGSNQPQHF

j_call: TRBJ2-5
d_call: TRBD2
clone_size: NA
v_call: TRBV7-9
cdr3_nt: TGTGCCAGCAGTTGGGGAGGGGACGCCCAGTACTTC
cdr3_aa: CASSWGGDAQYF

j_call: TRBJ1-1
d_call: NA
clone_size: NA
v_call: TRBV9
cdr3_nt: TGTGCCAGCAGCGTCGCCTCGGGCACTGAAGCTTTCTTT
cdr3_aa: CASSVASGTEAFF

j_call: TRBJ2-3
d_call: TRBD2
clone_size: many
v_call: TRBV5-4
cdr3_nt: TGTGCCAGCAGCCCCCGGACTAGCGGGATAACAGATACGCAGTATTTT
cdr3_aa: CASSPRTSGITDTQYF

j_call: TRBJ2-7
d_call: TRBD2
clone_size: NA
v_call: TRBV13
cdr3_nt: TGTGCCAGCAGCGCTTCTACTAGCGGGAGGGTGGGGGAGCAGTACTTC
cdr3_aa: CASSASTSGRVGEQYF

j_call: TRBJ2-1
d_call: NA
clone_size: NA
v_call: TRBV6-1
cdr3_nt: TGTGCCAGCAGTGAAGTATTCGTGGGAGGGGGTAAGAATGAGCAGTTCTTC
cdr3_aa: CASSEVFVGGGKNEQFF

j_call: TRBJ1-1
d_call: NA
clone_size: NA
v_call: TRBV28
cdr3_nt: TGTGCCAGCAGATTACAGCTGAACACTGAAGCTTTCTTT
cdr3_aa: CASRLQLNTEAFF

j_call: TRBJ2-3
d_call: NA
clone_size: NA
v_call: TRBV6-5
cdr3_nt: TGTGCCAGCACTGGGGTTACTAGCACAGATACGCAGTATTTT
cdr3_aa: CASTGVTSTDTQYF

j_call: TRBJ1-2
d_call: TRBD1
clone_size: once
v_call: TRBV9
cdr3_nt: TGTGCCAGCAGCCCACGGACAGGGGGGAACTATGGCTACACCTTC
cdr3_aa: CASSPRTGGNYGYTF

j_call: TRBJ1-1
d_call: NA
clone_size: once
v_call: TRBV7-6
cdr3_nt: TGTGCCAGCAGCCGAGGTGGGGGGCTTTGGACTGAAGCTTTCTTT
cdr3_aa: CASSRGGGLWTEAFF

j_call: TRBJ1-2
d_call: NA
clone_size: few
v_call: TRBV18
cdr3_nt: TGTGCCAGCTCACTGAATGAAGTAAGACAGCTGGCGTACTATGGCTACACCTTC
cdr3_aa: CASSLNEVRQLAYYGYTF

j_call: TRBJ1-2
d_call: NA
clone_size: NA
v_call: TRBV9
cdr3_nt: TGTGCCAGCAGCGTAGGTCCAGTTAACTATGGCTACACCTTC
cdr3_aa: CASSVGPVNYGYTF

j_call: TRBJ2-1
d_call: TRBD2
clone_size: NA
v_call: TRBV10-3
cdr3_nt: TGTGCCATCAGTGTCCAGCGGGAGGAGAGTGAGCAGTTCTTC
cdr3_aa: CAISVQREESEQFF

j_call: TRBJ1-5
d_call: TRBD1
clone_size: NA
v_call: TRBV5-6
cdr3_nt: TGTGCCAGCAGCTCGATACAGGGGGCAGAGGGTCAGCCCCAGCATTTT
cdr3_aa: CASSSIQGAEGQPQHF

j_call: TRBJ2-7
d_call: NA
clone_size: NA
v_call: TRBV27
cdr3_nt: TGTGCCAGCAGTTGGGACGGAATTGCCTACGAGCAGTACTTC
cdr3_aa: CASSWDGIAYEQYF

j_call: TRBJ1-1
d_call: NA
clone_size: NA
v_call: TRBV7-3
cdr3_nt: TGTGCCAGCAGCTTAACGGGCAAACCTGAAGCTTTCTTT
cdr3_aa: CASSLTGKPEAFF

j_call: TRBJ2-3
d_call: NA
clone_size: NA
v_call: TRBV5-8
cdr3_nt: TGTGCCAGCAGCCCATGGACAGCGAGCACAGATACGCAGTATTTT
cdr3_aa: CASSPWTASTDTQYF

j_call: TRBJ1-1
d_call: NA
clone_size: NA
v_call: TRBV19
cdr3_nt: TGTGCCAGTAGGTACGATTGGAACACTGAAGCTTTCTTT
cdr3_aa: CASRYDWNTEAFF

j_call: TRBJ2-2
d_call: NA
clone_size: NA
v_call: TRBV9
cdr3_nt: TGTGCCAGCAGCGCGAGGGTGGGACCTAACACCGGGGAGCTGTTTTTT
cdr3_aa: CASSARVGPNTGELFF

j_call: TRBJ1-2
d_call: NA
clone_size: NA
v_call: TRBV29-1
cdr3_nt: TGCAGCGCTTCACGGGGTAACTATGGCTACACCTTC
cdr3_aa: CSASRGNYGYTF

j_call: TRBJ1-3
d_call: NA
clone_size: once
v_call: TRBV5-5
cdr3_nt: TGTGCCAGCAGCGAAAACGGAATGCCCTCTGGAAACACCATATATTTT
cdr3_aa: CASSENGMPSGNTIYF

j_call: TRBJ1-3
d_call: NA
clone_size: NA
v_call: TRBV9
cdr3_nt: TGTGCCAGCAGCGTAGGGGCTACCTCTGGAAACACCATATATTTT
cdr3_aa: CASSVGATSGNTIYF

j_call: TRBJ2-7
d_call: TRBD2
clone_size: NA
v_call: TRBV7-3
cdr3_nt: TGTGCCAGCAGCCCGCCCCTAAGGAGCGGGAGGCCTCCGGCCCACTCCGAGCAGTACTTC
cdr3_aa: CASSPPLRSGRPPAHSEQYF

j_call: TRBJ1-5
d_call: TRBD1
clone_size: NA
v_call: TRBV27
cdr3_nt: TGTGCCACCATGGACAGGGGCAATAGCAATCAGCCCCAGCATTTT
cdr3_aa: CATMDRGNSNQPQHF

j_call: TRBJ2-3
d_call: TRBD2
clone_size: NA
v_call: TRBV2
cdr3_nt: TGTGCCAGCAGTCCCCTAGCGGGAGGGCCTGGTTACACAGATACGCAGTATTTT
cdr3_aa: CASSPLAGGPGYTDTQYF

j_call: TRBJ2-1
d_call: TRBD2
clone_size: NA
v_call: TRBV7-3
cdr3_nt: TGTGCCAGCAGCTTAGGCGGGAGGAGAGACAATGAGCAGTTCTTC
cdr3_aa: CASSLGGRRDNEQFF

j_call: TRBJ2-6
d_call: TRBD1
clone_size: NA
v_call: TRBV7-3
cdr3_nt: TGTGCCAGCAGCTTAACAGGGGGCGAGACCAACGTCCTGACTTTC
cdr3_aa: CASSLTGGETNVLTF

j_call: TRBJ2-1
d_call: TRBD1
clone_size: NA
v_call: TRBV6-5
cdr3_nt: TGTGCCAGCAATCAACAGGGGGTCTCTTACAATGAGCAGTTCTTC
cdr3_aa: CASNQQGVSYNEQFF

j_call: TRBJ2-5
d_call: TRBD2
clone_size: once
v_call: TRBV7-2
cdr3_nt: TGTGCCAGCAGCTTTAGCGGGAGGGAAGAGACCCAGTACTTC
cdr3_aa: CASSFSGREETQYF

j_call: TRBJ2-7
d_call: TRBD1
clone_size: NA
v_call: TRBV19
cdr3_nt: TGTGCCAGTGCTGGGACAGGGGGAACCTACGAGCAGTACTTC
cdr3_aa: CASAGTGGTYEQYF